The rows below give T cell receptor beta chains drawn from one sample of a study of naive and memory T cell subsets. TCRdb called the UMI-ligation and nested PCR reads again in MiXCR, with one record for every CDR3 protein. The sample has around 30,000 distinct CDR3 sequences; about 6.2% are singletons. This sample comprised skin, obtained from a tuberculin skin test site. Source of these receptors: an adult in good health. The CDR3 runs from the conserved cysteine through the conserved F or W. The D gene is left open where the match is weak. Clone size appears in some rows only: once, few, many, or a class for an expanded clone.

V	size	J	D	CDR3	DNA
TRBV6-1	few	TRBJ2-2	.	CASNPNIANTGELFF	TGTGCCAGCAACCCCAACATAGCGAACACCGGGGAGCTGTTTTTT
TRBV7-3	.	TRBJ2-1	TRBD2	CASSHTSGGLYNEQFF	TGTGCCAGCAGCCATACTAGCGGGGGACTCTACAATGAGCAGTTCTTC
TRBV28	many	TRBJ2-7	.	CASSFTRGLGGEQYF	TGTGCCAGCAGTTTCACGCGGGGCCTAGGAGGGGAGCAGTACTTC
TRBV20-1	many	TRBJ2-1	.	CSARDLRDINEQFF	TGCAGTGCTAGAGATCTGAGGGACATCAATGAGCAGTTCTTC
TRBV2	many	TRBJ1-2	.	CASRQGFYGYTF	TGTGCCAGCAGACAGGGTTTCTATGGCTACACCTTC
TRBV20-1	few	TRBJ1-3	.	CSVRNRSSGNTIYF	TGCAGTGTCCGAAACAGGAGCTCTGGAAACACCATATATTTT
TRBV4-2	many	TRBJ2-1	TRBD1	CASSQDWTGTYNEQFF	TGTGCCAGCAGCCAAGACTGGACAGGGACCTACAATGAGCAGTTCTTC
TRBV29-1	large	TRBJ2-1	.	CSAGASNNEQFF	TGCAGCGCAGGGGCCTCCAACAATGAGCAGTTCTTC
TRBV2	medium-sized	TRBJ2-7	TRBD2	CASSEAILAGDEQYF	TGTGCCAGCAGTGAAGCAATACTAGCGGGGGACGAGCAGTACTTC
TRBV29-1	.	TRBJ1-2	.	CSVDRDGYTF	TGCAGCGTTGACAGGGATGGCTACACCTTC
TRBV19	many	TRBJ2-7	TRBD1	CASTPGTGLPYEQYF	TGTGCCAGTACCCCTGGGACAGGCCTCCCCTACGAGCAGTACTTC
TRBV7-2	many	TRBJ2-1	.	CASSLGFLMGNEQFF	TGTGCCAGCAGCTTAGGTTTCCTTATGGGCAATGAGCAGTTCTTC
TRBV5-6	many	TRBJ2-5	.	CASSRDRGIQETQYF	TGTGCCAGCAGCCGTGACAGAGGGATCCAAGAGACCCAGTACTTC
TRBV20-1	many	TRBJ1-5	TRBD1	CSARRQGEHSNQPQHF	TGCAGTGCTAGACGACAGGGAGAACATAGCAATCAGCCCCAGCATTTT
TRBV6-1	many	TRBJ2-1	.	CASSLTRGYGEQFF	TGTGCCAGCAGCCTCACAAGAGGTTACGGTGAGCAGTTCTTC
TRBV6-5	few	TRBJ1-6	.	CASRPGRGRAPYNSPLHF	TGTGCCAGCAGACCGGGACGTGGGAGGGCCCCCTATAATTCACCCCTCCACTTT
TRBV4-1	.	TRBJ1-1	TRBD1	CASSPGQGPAGAFF	TGCGCCAGCAGCCCGGGACAGGGGCCAGCGGGGGCTTTCTTT
TRBV14	.	TRBJ1-2	.	CASSQDVGGGDGDTF	TGTGCCAGCAGCCAAGATGTGGGCGGAGGGGATGGCGACACCTTC
TRBV7-8	few	TRBJ1-5	.	CASSLFGGTRGNQPQHF	TGTGCCAGCAGCTTATTTGGGGGAACACGAGGCAATCAGCCCCAGCATTTT
TRBV19	many	TRBJ2-7	TRBD2	CASSILRTSGAVQYF	TGTGCCAGTAGTATTCTTCGGACTAGCGGGGCAGTGCAGTACTTC
TRBV12-5	medium-sized	TRBJ2-4	TRBD2	CASGPGTSGAGDIQYF	TGTGCTAGTGGTCCGGGGACTAGCGGGGCTGGAGACATTCAGTACTTC
TRBV29-1	many	TRBJ2-7	.	CSVQQAPTLSYEQYF	TGCAGCGTTCAACAGGCCCCGACCCTTTCCTACGAGCAGTACTTC
TRBV7-2	many	TRBJ2-5	.	CASSPEAARGETQYF	TGTGCCAGCAGCCCAGAGGCCGCCAGGGGAGAGACCCAGTACTTC
TRBV12-3/TRBV12-4	many	TRBJ2-2	TRBD2	CASSLSSGVTGELFF	TGTGCCAGCAGTTTATCTAGCGGGGTCACCGGGGAGCTGTTTTTT
TRBV12-3/TRBV12-4	many	TRBJ2-3	.	CASSLVSDQPEF	TGTGCCAGCAGTTTAGTTTCTGATCAGCCCGAATTT
TRBV19	many	TRBJ2-3	TRBD2	CASSMGLAGTDTQYF	TGTGCCAGTAGTATGGGACTAGCGGGCACAGATACGCAGTATTTT
TRBV19	.	TRBJ2-7	TRBD1	CASSMRGQATYEQYF	TGTGCCAGTAGTATGAGGGGACAGGCTACCTACGAGCAGTACTTC
TRBV11-2	many	TRBJ1-1	.	CASSLSPGWTVGTEAFF	TGTGCCAGCAGCCTAAGCCCAGGGTGGACGGTGGGCACTGAAGCTTTCTTT
TRBV7-2	.	TRBJ2-5	.	CASSLLTRTRETQYF	TGTGCCAGCAGCTTGCTGACTAGGACTCGAGAGACCCAGTACTTC
TRBV12-3/TRBV12-4	many	TRBJ1-5	.	CASSYSGRPQHF	TGTGCCAGCAGTTACTCTGGGCGGCCCCAGCATTTT
TRBV6-2/TRBV6-3	.	TRBJ1-2	.	CASREALNYGYTF	TGTGCCAGCAGGGAGGCCCTTAATTATGGCTACACCTTC
TRBV12-3/TRBV12-4	many	TRBJ1-1	TRBD1	CASRWTGVDEAFF	TGTGCCAGCAGGTGGACAGGGGTAGATGAAGCTTTCTTT
TRBV20-1	.	TRBJ1-5	.	CSAVPPGEWDQPQHF	TGCAGTGCTGTACCTCCAGGGGAATGGGATCAGCCCCAGCATTTT